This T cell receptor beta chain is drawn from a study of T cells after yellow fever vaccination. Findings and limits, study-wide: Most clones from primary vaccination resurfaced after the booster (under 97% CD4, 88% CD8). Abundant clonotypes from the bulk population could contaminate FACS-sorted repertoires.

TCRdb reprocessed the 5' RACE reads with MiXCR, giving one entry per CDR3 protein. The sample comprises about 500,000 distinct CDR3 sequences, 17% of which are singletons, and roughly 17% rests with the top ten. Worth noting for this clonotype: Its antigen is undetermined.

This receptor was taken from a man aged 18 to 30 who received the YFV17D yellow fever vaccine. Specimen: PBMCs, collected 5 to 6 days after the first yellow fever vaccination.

The CDR3 sequence: CASSLMGTLQPQHF. In nucleotides, the CDR3 is TGTGCCAGCAGTTTAATGGGGACTCTCCAGCCCCAGCATTTT. The rearrangement links TRBV27 to TRBJ1-5; possibly TRBD1 for D (5 bases). Germline values: CDR1 MNHEY, CDR2 SMNVEV (reference sequence). V gave up 2 bases and J gave up 7 bases, with 12 bases separating them. The CDR3 sequence is 14 residues long.